These 27 T cell receptor beta chains came from one sample sequenced in a study of regulatory T cells in long-lasting Graves disease. Time point of the sample: persistent/refractory GD, antithyroid drugs over 5 years with positive TRAb. Preparation of the TCR library used RNA extracted from PBMCs. Arm-PCR with iRepertoire HTBI primers amplified the CDR3 regions for these TCR beta libraries. Each CDR3 protein is one row after TCRdb ran MiXCR on the multiplex PCR reads. This sample carries roughly 450,000 distinct CDR3 sequences, 20% to 25% of them seen once, and the ten largest clones take about 27%. Sequencing was performed on peripheral blood mononuclear cells (PBMCs), taken when the disease was refractory, from a patient treated with antithyroid drugs. These receptors were taken from a female donor with Graves disease.

This clonotype was seen repeatedly, ten times or more. The chain joins TRBV11-2 to TRBJ2-7; D not resolved. CDR3 size: 11 residues. Looked up from germline, CDR1 is SGHAT and CDR2 is FQNNGV. Trimming removed 0 bases at V and 9 bases at J, with 6 bases between. DNA for the CDR3: TGTGCCAGCAGCTTAGATCTTCGGCAGTACTTC. Amino acids: CASSLDLRQYF.

Notes on this clonotype: A far larger clone is off by one base, so a read error is likely. The J gene is TRBJ2-7, the V gene TRBV7-2; 8 bases align to TRBD1. The CDR3 is 14 amino acids. CDR1 is SGHTA, CDR2 FQGNSA, per germline. CDR3 region: CASSPGTGRYEQCF. CDR3 nucleotides: TGTGCCAGCAGCCCCGGGACAGGTCGATACGAGCAGTGCTTC. The full variable domain, completed using reference TRBV7-2 and TRBJ2-7, is GAGVSQSPSNKVTEKGKDVELRCDPISGHTALYWYRQSLGQGLEFLIYFQGNSAPDKSGLPSDRFSAERTGGSVSTLTIQRTQQEDSAVYLCASSPGTGRYEQCFGPGTRLTVT.

The chain uses TRBV28 and TRBJ2-7; TRBD2 matches 12 bases. Germline V CDR1 and CDR2: MDHEN, SYDVKM. V was pared by 5 bases and J by 4 bases, with 6 bases of the junction left unmatched. The CDR3 is 15 residues long. The CDR3: CASSIWTSGNYEQYF. CDR3 coding DNA: TGTGCCAGCAGTATTTGGACTAGCGGGAATTACGAGCAGTACTTC.

This clonotype was found many times. The chain has TRBV6-1 and TRBJ1-2; tentative D call: TRBD1 (5 bases). Germline CDR1 is MNHNS and CDR2 is SASEGT. The CDR3 runs to 15 residues. With 2 bases removed from V and 0 bases from J, the gap between germline ends came to 10 bases. CDR3 region: CASSEWEGANYGYTF. The CDR3 DNA follows: TGTGCCAGCAGTGAATGGGAAGGGGCTAACTATGGCTACACCTTC.

In this sample, this clonotype turned up many times. CDR3 bases: TGCGCCAGCCGGAGGGAGACAAGAGACGAGCAGTACTTC. It specifies CASRRETRDEQYF. The chain couples TRBV5-1 to TRBJ2-7; tentative D call: TRBD2 (6 bases). CDR3 length: 13 amino acids. V was shortened by 7 bases and J by 5 bases, with 16 bases between the two germline ends. CDR1 is SGHRS and CDR2 is YFSETQ in the germline V gene.

The rearrangement uses TRBV27 and TRBJ2-5; TRBD2 is a possible D gene (6 bases). The CDR3 runs 16 residues. CDR1 MNHEY and CDR2 SMNVEV come from the germline V gene (reference sequence). V was trimmed by 4 bases and J by 1 base, leaving 16 bases between them. The CDR3 region has the DNA TGTGCCAGCAGTTCGAAGGAGGGCCGGGTCCAAGAGACCCAGTACTTC. Its translation is CASSSKEGRVQETQYF.

In its sample, this clonotype was seen a few times. The genes are TRBV5-1 and TRBJ1-5; tentative D call: TRBD1 (6 bases). The CDR3 is 13 residues long. CDR1 and CDR2 from the germline V gene are SGHRS and YFSETQ. V was clipped by 7 bases and J by 1 base, with 9 bases between them. The CDR3 protein is CASRQGSNQPQHF. The DNA for the CDR3 is TGCGCCAGCCGGCAGGGGAGCAATCAGCCCCAGCATTTT.

The rearrangement uses TRBV19 and TRBJ1-1; 8 nucleotides agree with TRBD1. V lost 5 bases and J lost 3; bases outside the gene matches: 5. Germline lookup yields CDR1 LNHDA and CDR2 SQIVND (reference sequence). The CDR3 loop spans 14 amino acids. For the CDR3, the DNA is TGTGCCAGTAGTCCTAGGACAGGGCACACTGAAGCTTTCTTT. Residues: CASSPRTGHTEAFF.

The V and J genes are TRBV28 and TRBJ2-7; the D call may be TRBD1 or TRBD2 (6 bases each). The CDR3 is 15 residues long. V gave up 3 bases and J gave up 1 base, with 13 bases separating them. The V gene's germline CDR1 is MDHEN and CDR2 SYDVKM. In DNA, the CDR3 is TGTGCCAGCAGTTTGTATAGAGGGGGGTCCTACGAGCAGTACTTC. This gives the protein CASSLYRGGSYEQYF.

In this sample, this clonotype turned up many times. This chain links TRBV12-3 or TRBV12-4 with TRBJ2-2; maybe TRBD1 (5 bases). The V end was cut by 6 bases, the J end by 6 bases, with 8 bases between. This CDR3 comprises 12 residues. CDR3 in DNA: TGTGCCAGCAGCTTCAGGGCCGGGGAGCTGTTTTTT. It is translated as CASSFRAGELFF.

The chain is built from TRBV20-1 and TRBJ1-4; TRBD1 matches 7 bases. The V and J ends lost 5 bases and 0 bases, in that order; junction bases with no gene match: 9. CDR3 length: 16 residues. Germline values: CDR1 DFQATT, CDR2 SNEGSKA (reference sequence). The CDR3 coding sequence is TGCAGTGCTGAGGGCCTCAGGGGGGCAACTAATGAAAAACTGTTTTTT. It encodes CSAEGLRGATNEKLFF.

This clonotype showed up many times. This sequence joins TRBV6-1 and TRBJ1-2; D is ambiguous. Trimming took 6 bases from V and 1 from J, leaving 9 bases between them. Germline V CDR1 and CDR2: MNHNS, SASEGT. The CDR3 is 13 residues long. The CDR3 loop reads CASRDGVNYGYTF. As DNA, the CDR3 is TGTGCCAGCAGGGACGGGGTTAACTATGGCTACACCTTC.

This clonotype has a handful of counts. The rearrangement links TRBV5-5 to TRBJ1-2; D possibly corresponds to TRBD1 (5 bases). Germline assignment: CDR1 SGHKS and CDR2 YYEKEE (reference sequence). The CDR3 is 15 amino acids. Trimming removed 4 bases from V and 8 bases from J, with 21 bases in between. The CDR3 sequence: CASSRLGGVGSGYTF. CDR3 bases: TGTGCCAGCAGCCGATTAGGAGGGGTGGGGAGCGGCTACACCTTC.

The chain uses TRBV30 and TRBJ1-1; no clear D. Trimming left V 0 bases short and J 5 bases short, with 13 bases between. The CDR3 is 14 amino acids. Germline V gives CDR1 GTSNPN, CDR2 SVGIG (reference sequence). For the CDR3, the DNA is TGTGCCTGGAGTGTCGTACTATCGGGAACTGAAGCTTTCTTT. It yields the protein CAWSVVLSGTEAFF. The full variable domain, in which reference TRBV30 and TRBJ1-1 provide the parts outside the CDR3, is SQTIHQWPATLVQPVGSPLSLECTVEGTSNPNLYWYRQAAGRGLQLLFYSVGIGQISSEVPQNLSASRPQDRQFILSSKKLLLSDSGFYLCAWSVVLSGTEAFFGQGTRLTVV.

This clonotype was seen only once. The chain employs TRBV7-2 and TRBJ2-1; TRBD1 is a possible D gene (5 bases). Germline CDR1 and CDR2: SGHTA and FQGNSA. V lost 6 bases and J lost 0, with 18 bases in between. CDR3 size: 17 residues. CDR3 nucleotide sequence: TGTGCCAGCAGTTCTCAACAGGCTCCGAGCTCCTACAATGAGCAGTTCTTC. It is translated as CASSSQQAPSSYNEQFF.

This clonotype occurred a few times. The chain joins TRBV13 to TRBJ2-7; TRBD2 matches at 8 bases. J lost 3 bases, V lost 5 bases, and 9 bases had no gene match. The CDR3 covers 15 residues. Per germline, CDR1 PRHDT and CDR2 FYEKMQ (reference sequence). CDR3 sequence reads: CASSHDSGVGYEQYF. CDR3 bases: TGTGCCAGCAGCCACGATAGCGGGGTCGGCTACGAGCAGTACTTC.

This chain connects TRBV6-2 or TRBV6-3 to TRBJ1-1, with D possibly TRBD1 on 5 matching bases. Germline V CDR1 and CDR2: MNHEY, SVGEGT. The CDR3 covers 13 residues. Deletions cut 6 bases from V and 3 bases from J, with 11 bases between. The CDR3 DNA sequence: TGTGCCAGCAGAATTACCAGGGACACTGAAGCTTTCTTT. Amino acid sequence: CASRITRDTEAFF.

This clonotype was seen ten or more times. The germline gene is not matched at one end of the junction; a read error may be the cause. The gene calls are TRBV2 and TRBJ1-6, with D unresolved. This CDR3 region has 16 residues. Germline CDR1 SNHLY, CDR2 FYNNEI. CDR3 nucleotides: TGTGCCAGCAGTGCTGACTACCGGGCCTACAATTCACCCCTCCACTTT. Translation: CASSADYRAYNSPLHF.

The CDR3 reads CSAIGLAGEWSVYEQYF. In DNA form, the CDR3 reads TGCAGTGCTATAGGACTAGCGGGAGAATGGTCTGTCTACGAGCAGTACTTC. J is TRBJ2-7 and V is TRBV20-1; 13 bases align to TRBD2. The CDR3 length is 17 residues. The J segment lost 3 bases and the V segment lost 4 bases, leaving 12 bases of the junction unmatched. Germline CDR1 reads DFQATT; CDR2 reads SNEGSKA (reference sequence).

This clonotype was seen at least ten times. This chain uses TRBV2 with TRBJ1-5; no definite D call. Trimming pared 3 bases from V and 11 bases from J, leaving 17 bases between. This CDR3 has 14 residues. The germline CDR1 and CDR2 sequences are SNHLY and FYNNEI. CDR3 DNA: TGTGCCAGCAGTGATAAGGGTTGGGCCGAAGCCCAGCATTTT. It codes for CASSDKGWAEAQHF.

On this clonotype itself: The junction differs from germline at one of its ends, possibly a read error. This rearrangement joins TRBV20-1 to TRBJ2-7; 9 bases agree with TRBD2. This CDR3 comprises 15 residues. The germline gives CDR1 DFQATT, CDR2 SNEGSKA (reference sequence). The CDR3 loop is CSARSWLAGPYEQYF. Here the CDR3 DNA reads TGCAGTGCTAGAAGTTGGCTAGCGGGACCATACGAGCAGTACTTT.

Only one count was recorded for this clonotype. V is TRBV20-1 and J is TRBJ2-7; D perhaps matches TRBD2 (5 bases). With 0 bases removed from V and 3 bases from J, the gap between germline ends came to 18 bases. Germline CDR1 is DFQATT and CDR2 is SNEGSKA (reference sequence). The length of the CDR3 is 16 residues. CDR3 DNA: TGCAGTGCTAGAGACGCCGCCCGGGGTAGGAGCTACGAGCAGTACTTC. This translates into CSARDAARGRSYEQYF.

This clonotype turned up a few times. This chain uses TRBV7-2 with TRBJ2-3, with D maybe TRBD1 (6 bases). The CDR3 has 15 amino acids. CDR1 and CDR2 from the germline V gene are SGHTA and FQGNSA. The V gene lost 5 bases and the J gene lost 4 bases, with 16 bases spanning the gap. The CDR3 is CASSDDRLSADTQYF. In nucleotides, the CDR3 is TGTGCCAGCAGCGATGACAGGCTAAGCGCAGATACGCAGTATTTT.

The rearrangement uses TRBV7-9 and TRBJ2-1, with 11 bases matching TRBD2. The CDR3 sequence is 14 residues long. CDR1 and CDR2 (germline): SEHNR, FQNEAQ (reference sequence). V shed 3 bases and J 8 bases; nucleotides not matched to a gene: 3. CDR3 sequence reads: CASSLGLAVDEQFF. The CDR3 bases are TGTGCCAGCAGCTTGGGACTAGCGGTCGATGAGCAGTTCTTC.

This clonotype appeared a few times. The DNA for the CDR3 is TGCAGTGCTAGACAGGGGAGTCAGCCCCAGCATTTT. This translates into CSARQGSQPQHF. V is TRBV20-1 and J is TRBJ1-5; possibly TRBD1 for D (6 bases). The germline V and J ends were trimmed by 2 bases and 6 bases, with 8 bases remaining between them. Per germline, CDR1 DFQATT and CDR2 SNEGSKA (reference sequence). CDR3 length: 12 residues.

The J gene is TRBJ1-1, the V gene TRBV10-3; no reliable D call. The CDR3 contains 16 residues. V was cut by 0 bases and J by 2 bases, with 13 bases left in between. Germline CDR1 is ENHRY and CDR2 is SYGVKD. The CDR3 spells CAISESGEGVNTEAFF. CDR3 in DNA: TGTGCCATCAGTGAGTCTGGGGAGGGAGTAAACACTGAAGCTTTCTTT.

V and J are TRBV30 and TRBJ2-7; tentatively, D is TRBD1 (6 bases). Germline V gene data show CDR1 as GTSNPN and CDR2 as SVGIG (reference sequence). Deletions cut 3 bases from V and 1 base from J, with 13 bases between. The CDR3 is made up of 14 amino acids. The CDR3 sequence is CAWRKGQGSYEQYF. The CDR3 bases are TGTGCCTGGAGAAAGGGGCAGGGGTCCTACGAGCAGTACTTC.